The rows below give T cell receptor beta chains drawn from one sample of a study of T-cell memory formation after mild COVID-19. TCRdb used MiXCR to reprocess the 5' RACE reads, holding one entry per CDR3 protein. Found here are approximately 290,000 distinct CDR3 sequences, just under 20% of them singletons; the top ten hold around a fifth. The sequenced material came from PBMCs or a T cell subset sorted from them (not recorded which). The receptors here all came from a man between 18 and 35 years old who had mild COVID-19 (a few samples of this study predate the infection). Cell type and time point are not known. Each CDR3 is given with its conserved first and last residue. A D gene is named only where the DNA matches it firmly. Only part of the rows carry a size: once, few, many, or a class if the clone is expanded.

CDR3 length	V gene	clone size	D gene	J gene	CDR3 protein	CDR3 DNA
16	TRBV6-5	few	TRBD1	TRBJ1-6	CASRPSYRGANSPLHF	TGTGCCAGCAGGCCCTCCTACAGGGGAGCGAATTCACCCCTCCACTTT
14	TRBV2	-	TRBD1	TRBJ2-4	CATPGTGGENIQYF	TGTGCCACCCCCGGGACAGGGGGCGAGAACATTCAGTACTTC
15	TRBV20-1	-	TRBD1	TRBJ1-5	CSAVDRKYSNQPQHF	TGCAGTGCGGTGGACAGGAAGTATAGCAATCAGCCCCAGCATTTT
15	TRBV20-1	few	-	TRBJ2-7	CSAGYGGGSVYEQYF	TGCAGTGCCGGCTACGGCGGGGGCTCGGTCTACGAGCAGTACTTC
18	TRBV11-2	-	-	TRBJ2-3	CASSLGDPVDLERDTQYF	TGTGCCAGCAGCTTAGGGGATCCCGTAGACTTGGAGCGAGATACGCAGTATTTT
15	TRBV5-1	many	TRBD1	TRBJ2-2	CASSFGQGITGELFF	TGCGCCAGCAGCTTCGGACAGGGGATCACCGGGGAGCTGTTTTTT
13	TRBV7-8	-	-	TRBJ2-2	CASPPRNTGELFF	TGTGCCAGCCCGCCCAGAAACACCGGGGAGCTGTTTTTT
13	TRBV20-1	-	-	TRBJ2-1	CSPWGETYNEQFF	TGCAGTCCCTGGGGGGAGACCTACAATGAGCAGTTCTTC
12	TRBV4-3	-	-	TRBJ2-7	CASSQGHYEQYF	TGCGCCAGCAGCCAGGGGCACTACGAGCAGTACTTC
15	TRBV9	-	-	TRBJ2-3	CASSYTGTPADTQYF	TGTGCCAGCAGCTATACCGGGACCCCAGCGGATACGCAGTATTTT
14	TRBV5-5	few	-	TRBJ2-1	CASSLGRGADEQFF	TGTGCCAGCAGCTTGGGTAGAGGGGCCGATGAGCAGTTCTTC
16	TRBV7-8	many	TRBD2	TRBJ2-1	CASSVLAGVDRNEQFF	TGTGCCAGCAGCGTACTAGCGGGGGTCGACAGGAATGAGCAGTTCTTC
14	TRBV12-3/TRBV12-4	-	TRBD2	TRBJ2-7	CASSPLPGGREQYF	TGTGCCAGCAGTCCCTTGCCGGGGGGGCGGGAGCAGTACTTC
14	TRBV9	-	-	TRBJ1-6	CASSVAVADRTLHF	TGTGCCAGCAGCGTAGCTGTCGCGGATCGTACCCTCCACTTT
17	TRBV9	-	TRBD2	TRBJ2-3	CASSPAPAGVETDTQYF	TGTGCCAGCAGCCCCGCCCCAGCGGGGGTCGAAACAGATACGCAGTATTTT
14	TRBV6-2/TRBV6-3	-	-	TRBJ1-2	CASSSTGRGYGYTF	TGTGCCAGCAGTTCGACAGGTCGTGGCTATGGCTACACCTTC
13	TRBV14	-	-	TRBJ1-6	CASSQEGNSPLHF	TGTGCCAGCAGCCAAGAAGGCAATTCACCCCTCCACTTT
13	TRBV20-1	many	-	TRBJ2-4	CSASQLAKNIQYF	TGCAGTGCTAGTCAGTTAGCCAAAAACATTCAGTACTTC
15	TRBV28	few	-	TRBJ1-6	CASSGGRAYNSPLHF	TGTGCCAGCAGCGGAGGCCGGGCCTATAATTCACCCCTCCACTTT
16	TRBV5-1	few	-	TRBJ2-3	CASSPVALSSTDTQYF	TGCGCCAGCAGCCCGGTCGCTTTGTCCAGCACAGATACGCAGTATTTT
14	TRBV9	few	TRBD1	TRBJ2-3	CASSGDRRQDTQYF	TGTGCCAGCAGCGGGGACAGGCGACAAGATACGCAGTATTTT
14	TRBV7-2	few	-	TRBJ2-3	CASSPEWAEDTQYF	TGTGCCAGCAGCCCCGAATGGGCCGAAGATACGCAGTATTTT
16	TRBV24-1	few	TRBD1	TRBJ2-3	CATSEPGQGFADTQYF	TGTGCCACCAGTGAGCCGGGACAGGGGTTCGCAGATACGCAGTATTTT
13	TRBV6-6	few	-	TRBJ2-3	CASQTDITDTQYF	TGTGCCAGCCAAACGGATATCACAGATACGCAGTATTTT
13	TRBV9	few	-	TRBJ2-5	CASSGSPSETQYF	TGTGCCAGCAGCGGGAGCCCCTCGGAGACCCAGTACTTC
16	TRBV7-9	few	-	TRBJ1-3	CASSPRTGRSGNTIYF	TGTGCCAGCAGCCCGAGGACTGGCCGCTCTGGAAACACCATATATTTT
13	TRBV7-3	few	-	TRBJ1-1	CASSSDMNTEAFF	TGTGCCAGCAGCTCAGACATGAACACTGAAGCTTTCTTT
14	TRBV2	-	-	TRBJ2-7	CASSDFQGFYEQYF	TGTGCCAGCAGTGATTTTCAGGGATTCTACGAGCAGTACTTC